This TCR beta chain was sequenced in a study of blood T cell repertoires in COVID-19 (dated by TCRdb to the early 2020s). With respect to the entire study: Samples covering the acute and convalescent phases of COVID-19 were provided by collaborators in the United States, Italy and Spain. The material from the prospective study consisted of cDNA or gDNA derived from T cells, B-cell-depleted T cells, or PBMCs. Subjects who had been exposed to COVID-19, were actively infected with it, or had recovered from it provided the deeply sampled blood TCRbeta repertoires that made up the dataset. The repertoires were made available in a free public database intended to serve as a resource for research on the immune response to SARS-CoV-2. The samples were drawn from the first 160 participants of the ongoing ImmuneRACE study and from 1,254 subjects provided by 6 global collaborators. A de-identified subject ID, COVID-19 status, age in years and sex were almost always included in the sample metadata. Where available, HLA class I and class II types were taken from metadata supplied by the sample provider and were not determined by assay-based typing.

Points on this clone: The specificity of this receptor is unknown. Base qualities are not at hand, and no much larger clone is one base apart.

TCRbeta CDR3 regions were amplified from genomic DNA using the immunoSEQ Assay, a bias-controlled multiplex PCR. The authors' analysis ran thus. Within the assay, amplification of reference gene primers was used to estimate how many nucleated cells each sample contained. To quantify the absolute abundance of each unique TCRbeta CDR3 rearrangement, sequence reads were collapsed and filtered. For each sample, productive Simpson clonality was calculated as the square root of Simpson's diversity index across productive rearrangements. Imported from immuneACCESS, the table was reduced by TCRdb to in-frame sequences with V and J called. These copies leave out some clones; in studies compared against another copy, an unresolved V gene accounts for under half, and the cause of the remainder is not known. Clonal size and the V and J genes are those of that table, whereas D and trimming came from the DNA. This sample holds around 440,000 clones; more than 70% were observed only once. The top ten constitute roughly 12% of the sample.

In the germline V gene (reference sequence), CDR1 corresponds to MNHEY and CDR2 to SMNVEV. The CDR3 measures 14 amino acids from cysteine to phenylalanine. Just CDR3 DNA is preserved here, 42 bases in frame from base 1. Deletion took 2 bases off V and 6 bases off J, with a span of 12 bases between the germline ends. One collaborating source in Seattle enrolled patients during active infection and followed them longitudinally through the course of disease. The collaborating institutions used their own protocols to collect whole blood in K2EDTA tubes. For TCRbeta analysis, collaborators shipped samples as frozen whole blood, isolated PBMCs, or DNA extracted from either of those sample types. Results the study describes overall, beyond this receptor: The quantity of clinical and demographic metadata differed by source and by participant and was supplied without curation.

The sequenced sample was peripheral blood. This sequence was found in a woman in her forties or fifties with COVID-19, enrolled during active disease. In this chain, TRBV27 is recombined with TRBJ2-3, with TRBD2 tentatively as D gene (7 bases match). The CDR3 reads CASSLAGAYDTQYF. The bases read TGTGCCAGCAGTTTAGCGGGGGCCTATGATACGCAGTATTTT.